These 32 T cell receptor beta chains were sequenced from one sample in a study of T cell repertoires in cytomegalovirus infection. No antigen has been assigned to these receptors. TCRdb reanalysed the reads using MiXCR and keeps one entry per CDR3 protein. The repertoire consists of about 740,000 distinct CDR3 sequences, with 30% to 35% occurring once and the leading ten covering roughly 18%. Material: cultured PBMCs, obtained from culture after CMV antigen stimulation. Receptors were obtained from a human donor in good health (CMV status not recorded). Some clones in this sample may be carry-over from other donors' samples.

This clonotype was counted ten times or more. CDR3 region: CATSSEGQVDTQYF. The CDR3 nucleotides read TGTGCCACCAGTTCGGAGGGGCAAGTGGATACGCAGTATTTT. The genes are TRBV24-1 and TRBJ2-3; possibly TRBD2 for D (6 bases). V gave up 6 bases and J gave up 6 bases, with 15 bases separating them. Germline-derived CDR1 and CDR2 are KGHDR and SFDVKD. The CDR3 covers 14 residues.

With regard to this clonotype: At one end, the junction sequence differs from germline, possibly due to a read error. The chain links TRBV4-1 to TRBJ2-1; the match to TRBD1 covers 7 bases. Germline V CDR1 and CDR2: MGHRA, YSYEKL. This CDR3 region has 13 residues. The DNA of the CDR3 is TGCGCCAGCAGCCTGGGACAGTACAGTGAGCAGTTCTTC. As protein: CASSLGQYSEQFF.

The chain carries TRBV7-9 and TRBJ2-4, with TRBD2 matching over 14 bases. The CDR3 is 16 amino acids. The germline CDR1 and CDR2 sequences are SEHNR and FQNEAQ (reference sequence). Trimming cost V 4 bases and J 6 bases; bases outside gene matches: 5. The CDR3 coding sequence is TGTGCCAGCAGCTCCCGGACTAGCGGGGGGTCAAACATTCAGTACTTC. Translation: CASSSRTSGGSNIQYF.

This clonotype was seen many times. The gene calls are TRBV7-2 and TRBJ2-3; TRBD2 agrees at 11 bases. Germline trimming cut 1 base from V and 6 bases from J; bases unmatched to any gene: 6. The CDR3 has 16 residues. CDR1 SGHTA and CDR2 FQGNSA come from the germline V gene. The CDR3 sequence: CASSLGGSGGADTQYF. CDR3 DNA: TGTGCCAGCAGCTTAGGGGGTAGCGGGGGGGCGGATACGCAGTATTTT.

The chain links TRBV7-2 to TRBJ2-2; weak D call: TRBD2 (5 bases). The CDR3 spans 14 residues. Germline CDR1 reads SGHTA; CDR2 reads FQGNSA. The V gene lost 5 bases and the J gene lost 8 bases, with 15 bases spanning the gap. The CDR3 DNA is TGTGCCAGCAGCGCGGACTCGCCTCCAGGGGAGCTGTTTTTT. Residues: CASSADSPPGELFF. Using reference TRBV7-2 and TRBJ2-2 for the parts outside the CDR3, the full variable domain is GAGVSQSPSNKVTEKGKDVELRCDPISGHTALYWYRQSLGQGLEFLIYFQGNSAPDKSGLPSDRFSAERTGGSVSTLTIQRTQQEDSAVYLCASSADSPPGELFFGEGSRLTVL.

This clonotype has only a few counts. V and J are TRBV19 and TRBJ1-5, with 8 bases aligning to TRBD1. The CDR3 loop spans 14 amino acids. Germline CDR1 reads LNHDA; CDR2 reads SQIVND (reference sequence). J gave up 6 bases and V 4 bases, and 5 bases lay outside the gene matches. The CDR3 DNA sequence: TGTGCCAGTAGTACTGGGACAGGTCGTCAGCCCCAGCATTTT. Amino acid sequence: CASSTGTGRQPQHF. Drawing the rest from reference TRBV19 and TRBJ1-5, the complete variable domain is DGGITQSPKYLFRKEGQNVTLSCEQNLNHDAMYWYRQDPGQGLRLIYYSQIVNDFQKGDIAEGYSVSREKKESFPLTVTSAQKNPTAFYLCASSTGTGRQPQHFGDGTRLSIL.

The sample holds a few counts of this clonotype. The V call is TRBV5-1, the J call TRBJ2-7; TRBD1 aligns across 8 bases. The CDR3 is 14 amino acids. CDR1 SGHRS and CDR2 YFSETQ come from the germline V gene. Trimming at V came to 1 base and at J to 7 bases, leaving 7 bases not matched to a gene. The CDR3 DNA is TGCGCCAGCAGCTTGTGGACAGGGTCCCAGGAGCAGTACTTC. Protein product: CASSLWTGSQEQYF. The variable domain in full, completed from reference TRBV5-1 and TRBJ2-7, reads KAGVTQTPRYLIKTRGQQVTLSCSPISGHRSVSWYQQTPGQGLQFLFEYFSETQRNKGNFPGRFSGRQFSNSRSEMNVSTLELGDSALYLCASSLWTGSQEQYFGPGTRLTVT.

Concerning this clonotype: A much larger clone lies a single base off, so this may be a read error. The chain joins TRBV7-2 to TRBJ2-5, with 7 bases that match TRBD2. CDR1 is SGHTA, CDR2 FQGNSA, per germline. Trimming cost V 4 bases and J 4 bases; bases outside gene matches: 9. This CDR3 contains 15 residues. The CDR3 is CASSSRQGGRETQYF. The DNA for the CDR3 is TGTGCCAGCAGCTCCAGGCAGGGCGGGAGAGAGACCCAGTACTTC.

This clonotype has only a few counts. V is TRBV6-5 and J is TRBJ2-2, with D possibly called TRBD1 or TRBD2 (6 bases each). Germline V gene lookup returns CDR1 MNHEY and CDR2 SVGAGI. The CDR3 is made up of 15 amino acids. Trimming pared 4 bases from V and 5 bases from J, leaving 14 bases between. CDR3 sequence (DNA): TGTGCCAGCAGTTCCAAATTAGGGGGGACCGGGGAGCTGTTTTTT. As protein: CASSSKLGGTGELFF.

A few counts support this clonotype. The chain employs TRBV5-3 and TRBJ2-6; 8 nucleotides match TRBD1. TRBV5-3 is an open reading frame, and its role is uncertain. This CDR3 region has 14 residues. V shed 10 bases, J shed 6 bases, and the junction held 9 bases outside the gene matches. The CDR3 here is CAGQHRGKANVLTF. CDR3 in DNA: TGTGCCGGACAGCACAGGGGGAAGGCCAACGTCCTGACTTTC.

This clonotype has only a few counts. The chain carries TRBV7-9 and TRBJ2-2; D may be TRBD2 (7 bases). V was clipped by 7 bases and J by 4 bases, with 16 bases between them. The CDR3 loop spans 15 amino acids. The germline V gene has CDR1 SEHNR and CDR2 FQNEAQ (reference sequence). CDR3: CASTPRGAGTGELFF. The CDR3 coding sequence is TGTGCCAGCACCCCCCGGGGGGCCGGCACCGGGGAGCTGTTTTTT.

This clonotype was picked up a small number of times. The chain couples TRBV7-2 to TRBJ2-1, with 7 bases fitting TRBD2. The CDR3 is made up of 15 amino acids. The trim removed 7 bases at V and 2 bases at J, leaving 8 bases unmatched. Per the germline V gene, CDR1 is SGHTA and CDR2 is FQGNSA. CDR3 amino acids: CASNPVAGAYNEQFF. The CDR3 DNA reads as TGTGCCAGCAATCCGGTTGCGGGGGCCTACAATGAGCAGTTCTTC.

This clonotype was seen a handful of times. The rearrangement uses TRBV4-2 and TRBJ1-1; TRBD1 is a possible D gene (6 bases). Between the trimmed V and J ends, which lost 3 bases and 5 bases, there was a span of 13 bases. In germline, CDR1 is LGHNA, CDR2 YNFKEQ. The CDR3 sequence is 14 residues long. In DNA, the CDR3 is TGTGCCAGCAGCCACCCCGACAGGAGGACTGAAGCTTTCTTT. Protein product: CASSHPDRRTEAFF.

The sample holds one count of this clonotype. The genes are TRBV29-1 and TRBJ2-3; 9 bases line up with TRBD2. Germline assignment: CDR1 SQVTM and CDR2 ANQGSEA. The CDR3 has 12 amino acids. V was clipped by 4 bases and J by 13 bases; unmatched bases: 9. This CDR3 is CSVVAGEMGEYF. CDR3 nucleotides: TGCAGCGTTGTAGCGGGGGAAATGGGGGAGTATTTT.

The V call is TRBV28, the J call TRBJ2-1; 8 bases agree with TRBD2. This CDR3 has 18 amino acids. Germline V gene lookup returns CDR1 MDHEN and CDR2 SYDVKM. Trimming cost V 5 bases and J 0 bases; bases outside gene matches: 12. The CDR3 is CASSPPGTRPASYNEQFF. Here the CDR3 DNA reads TGTGCCAGCAGTCCACCCGGGACTAGGCCCGCCTCCTACAATGAGCAGTTCTTC.

The sample holds a few counts of this clonotype. The V gene is TRBV28, the J gene TRBJ2-5; TRBD2 matches at 10 bases. J was trimmed by 1 base and V by 8 bases; bases with no gene match: 7. Germline V CDR1 and CDR2: MDHEN, SYDVKM. The length of the CDR3 is 15 residues. As DNA, the CDR3 is TGTGCCAGCCACCCAGCGGGGGGGGCCCAAGAGACCCAGTACTTC. It codes for CASHPAGGAQETQYF.

This clonotype was seen only a few times. The chain combines TRBV7-6 with TRBJ2-7; tentative D call: TRBD1 (6 bases). This CDR3 contains 13 residues. Germline CDR1 reads SGHVS; CDR2 reads FNYEAQ. Trimming stripped 5 bases from V and 3 bases from J, with 11 bases between. The CDR3: CASSLGAYYEQYF. The CDR3 DNA sequence: TGTGCCAGCAGCCTGGGGGCTTACTACGAGCAGTACTTC. The full variable domain, rest sourced from reference TRBV7-6 and TRBJ2-7, is GAGVSQSPRYKVTKRGQDVALRCDPISGHVSLYWYRQALGQGPEFLTYFNYEAQQDKSGLPNDRFSAERPEGSISTLTIQRTEQRDSAMYRCASSLGAYYEQYFGPGTRLTVT.

The genes are TRBV7-6 and TRBJ2-3; 7 positions agree with TRBD1. The CDR3 covers 15 residues. V shed 3 bases and J 2 bases; nucleotides not matched to a gene: 5. Germline assignment: CDR1 SGHVS and CDR2 FNYEAQ. CDR3 in DNA: TGTGCCAGCAGCTTGTTCGGGACAGACACAGATACGCAGTATTTT. This translates into CASSLFGTDTDTQYF.

This clonotype was seen many times. The chain joins TRBV7-2 to TRBJ1-2, with D perhaps TRBD1 (6 bases). V was shortened by 3 bases and J by 0 bases, with 14 bases between the two germline ends. The germline V gene encodes CDR1 SGHTA and CDR2 FQGNSA. The CDR3 length is 16 residues. CDR3 DNA sequence: TGTGCCAGCAGCTTCGGAGGGGGGGGCGCTAACTATGGCTACACCTTC. Its translation is CASSFGGGGANYGYTF. Variable domain in full (rest from reference TRBV7-2 and TRBJ1-2): GAGVSQSPSNKVTEKGKDVELRCDPISGHTALYWYRQSLGQGLEFLIYFQGNSAPDKSGLPSDRFSAERTGGSVSTLTIQRTQQEDSAVYLCASSFGGGGANYGYTFGSGTRLTVV.

V is TRBV7-2 and J is TRBJ1-3; tentatively, D is TRBD1 (5 bases). The germline V and J ends were trimmed by 5 bases and 4 bases, with 15 bases remaining between them. CDR1 and CDR2 from the germline V gene are SGHTA and FQGNSA. The CDR3 has 15 amino acids. The DNA for the CDR3 is TGTGCCAGCAGCACCAGGGTTCGAGGGGGAAACACCATATATTTT. This codes for CASSTRVRGGNTIYF.

This clonotype was found a few times. At one of its ends the junction is not consistent with the germline gene, which may arise from a read error. CDR3 sequence: CASRFDRDRYF. The CDR3 bases are TGTGCCAGCAGGTTTGACAGGGATCGTTACTTC. The rearrangement links TRBV6-6 to TRBJ1-2, with TRBD1 matching over 7 bases. CDR3 length: 11 residues. CDR1 and CDR2 (germline): MNHNY, SVGAGI (reference sequence).

This clonotype appeared once. The V and J genes are TRBV29-1 and TRBJ2-7; D could derive from TRBD1 or TRBD2 (5 bases each). CDR1 is SQVTM, CDR2 ANQGSEA, per germline. V lost 6 bases and J 3 bases, leaving 12 bases between the germline ends. This CDR3 is built from 12 residues. CDR3 nucleotide sequence: TGCAGCGTAACTCTTGGGGGCTACGAGCAGTACTTC. As protein: CSVTLGGYEQYF.

The V gene is TRBV6-2 or TRBV6-3, the J gene TRBJ2-1; 7 nucleotides agree with TRBD2. The ends lost 7 bases at V and 8 bases at J; junction bases unmatched: 14. This CDR3 spans 15 amino acids. Germline V gives CDR1 MNHEY, CDR2 SVGEGT. The CDR3 sequence is CASNELGTKGDEQFF. The DNA for the CDR3 is TGTGCCAGCAACGAGCTAGGGACTAAGGGCGATGAGCAGTTCTTC.

This clonotype was observed a few times. The gene calls are TRBV28 and TRBJ2-7; D unclear. The CDR3 sequence is 15 residues long. The germline V and J ends were trimmed by 3 bases and 5 bases, with 17 bases remaining between them. Germline CDR1 MDHEN, CDR2 SYDVKM. DNA for the CDR3: TGTGCCAGCAGTTTGCCCGGTATCAGGAGTGACGAGCAGTACTTC. Translation gives CASSLPGIRSDEQYF.

This clonotype was observed a handful of times. The rearrangement links TRBV20-1 to TRBJ1-5; D unclear. The germline CDR1 and CDR2 sequences are DFQATT and SNEGSKA (reference sequence). Trimming removed 2 bases at V and 4 bases at J, with 6 bases between. The CDR3 is 12 amino acids. The CDR3 protein is CSARPANQPQHF. CDR3 DNA sequence: TGCAGTGCTAGACCCGCTAATCAGCCCCAGCATTTT.

The chain joins TRBV5-6 to TRBJ2-7, with D unresolved. Trimming cost V 0 bases and J 2 bases, with 6 bases left between them. This CDR3 region has 13 residues. CDR1 SGHDT and CDR2 YYEEEE come from the germline V gene. In DNA form, the CDR3 reads TGTGCCAGCAGCTTGGGCTGGACCTACGAGCAGTACTTC. This translates into CASSLGWTYEQYF.

This rearrangement joins TRBV12-5 to TRBJ2-1; tentatively, D is TRBD1 (6 bases). This CDR3 region has 21 residues. Trimming removed 4 bases from V and 0 bases from J, with 28 bases in between. Germline CDR1 is LGHNT and CDR2 is FRNRAP. CDR3 bases: TGTGCTAGTGGTTCCGACCAATTGGGGGCTGGGGCTAGGGACTCCTACAATGAGCAGTTCTTC. As protein: CASGSDQLGAGARDSYNEQFF.

A note on this clonotype: This may be a read error: a much more frequent sequence differs by one nucleotide. The final CDR3 position lacks the conserved phenylalanine or tryptophan, pointing to a likely read error. The genes are TRBV7-6 and TRBJ1-2; 7 bases line up with TRBD1. Trimming took 1 base from V and 6 from J; bases not matched to a gene: 5. Germline loops: CDR1 SGHVS, CDR2 FNYEAQ. This CDR3 has 14 residues. The CDR3 is CASSLDTGANGYTL. In DNA form, the CDR3 reads TGTGCCAGCAGCTTAGATACAGGGGCCAATGGCTACACCTTA.

The V gene is TRBV6-5, the J gene TRBJ2-7; D is ambiguous. Per germline, CDR1 MNHEY and CDR2 SVGAGI. The CDR3 has 14 amino acids. The germline V and J ends were trimmed by 2 bases and 0 bases, with 8 bases remaining between them. CDR3: CASSYRASSYEQYF. The CDR3 region has the DNA TGTGCCAGCAGTTACCGCGCGAGCTCCTACGAGCAGTACTTC.

V and J are TRBV12-3 or TRBV12-4 and TRBJ1-4; D perhaps matches TRBD1 (5 bases). The CDR3 length is 13 residues. Trimming pared 3 bases from V and 7 bases from J, leaving 9 bases between. DNA of the CDR3: TGTGCCAGCAGTTTCGCGGGGGGTGAAAAACTGTTTTTT. Residues: CASSFAGGEKLFF.

The chain employs TRBV20-1 and TRBJ1-4, with 7 bases lining up with TRBD1. The CDR3 contains 15 residues. From germline, CDR1 is DFQATT and CDR2 SNEGSKA (reference sequence). Trimming at V came to 6 bases and at J to 0 bases, leaving 7 bases not matched to a gene. The DNA for the CDR3 is TGCAGTGCCGGTGGGACAGCCGCAACTAATGAAAAACTGTTTTTT. Translation: CSAGGTAATNEKLFF.

This clonotype has only a few counts. The V and J genes are TRBV11-3 and TRBJ2-1; 9 bases are a match to TRBD2. V shed 0 bases, J shed 5 bases, and the junction held 8 bases outside the gene matches. This CDR3 is built from 17 residues. CDR1 SGHNT and CDR2 YENEEA come from the germline V gene. As DNA, the CDR3 is TGTGCCAGCAGCTTAGACCGAGCGGGAGGTGCCAACAATGAGCAGTTCTTC. Translation gives CASSLDRAGGANNEQFF.